The T cell receptor (beta chain) described here comes from a study of cytomegalovirus exposure and HLA in healthy donors. Study results and limitations: One cluster of highly shared sequence variants probably arose as a sequencing artifact. In vitro work confirmed that a few CMV-associated chains recognize CMV antigens. Cytomegalovirus association was assigned to approximately 160 TCR beta chains. Fewer N-insertions than the 666-donor mean were reportedly shown by an Asian-associated ancestry cluster in a later analysis.

Germline V gene sequence: CDR1 SGHNT, CDR2 YENEEA. The J segment lost 6 bases and the V segment lost 6 bases, leaving 11 bases of the junction unmatched. CDR3 length equals 16 residues. The PCR was carried out with 60 Vbeta primers and 13 Jbeta primers. Clones were read by immunoSEQ multiplex PCR, and TCRdb kept only the in-frame ones, dropping some. Altogether about 140,000 clones are present, over 75% being singletons, with the ten largest covering 0.5% to 0.65%. In the case of this clone: Its antigen is unknown.

The source material was PBMCs. The chain is built from TRBV11-3 and TRBJ2-1; 10 bases are shared with TRBD1. The sequence was collected from a middle-aged woman in good health and CMV-seronegative. CDR3 sequence reads: CASRARQGARGNEQFF. Here the CDR3 DNA reads TGTGCCAGCAGAGCTAGACAGGGGGCGCGAGGCAATGAGCAGTTCTTC.